The 3 T cell receptor beta chains in this list originate from one sample, sequenced in a study of tumor-infiltrating lymphocytes in oesophageal squamous cell carcinoma. MiXCR, applied by TCRdb to the PCR reads, yields one record per CDR3 protein. The sample consists of more than 10,000 distinct CDR3 sequences, around 48% of them appearing once. The source material was esophageal tumor tissue. These receptor sequences come from a female donor with esophageal squamous cell carcinoma.

The V gene is TRBV7-2, the J gene TRBJ2-7; D call uncertain. This CDR3 comprises 12 residues. Germline lookup yields CDR1 SGHTA and CDR2 FQGNSA. Trimming shortened V by 2 bases and J by 6 bases, and 8 bases separated the two germline ends. The CDR3 protein is CASSLHKGEQYF. The CDR3 region has the DNA TGTGCCAGCAGCTTACATAAGGGCGAGCAGTACTTC.

The chain combines TRBV7-8 with TRBJ2-3, with TRBD1 matching 8 bases. The DNA end lines up better with TRBJ1-1; the J call may be wrong. CDR1 is SGHVS, CDR2 FQNEAQ, per germline. The CDR3 spans 13 residues. CDR3 loop: CASSSRQGLSAFF. CDR3 DNA sequence: TGTGCCAGCAGCTCGCGACAGGGGTTATCGGCTTTCTTT.

This clonotype is medium-sized. V is TRBV25-1 and J is TRBJ1-2, with D unresolved. The V gene's germline CDR1 is MGHDK and CDR2 SYGVNS. The CDR3 is 13 residues long. Deletions cut 2 bases from V and 4 bases from J, with 8 bases between. CDR3 in DNA: TGTGCCAGCAGTGAAATGGAATCCTATGGCTACACCTTC. Amino acids: CASSEMESYGYTF.